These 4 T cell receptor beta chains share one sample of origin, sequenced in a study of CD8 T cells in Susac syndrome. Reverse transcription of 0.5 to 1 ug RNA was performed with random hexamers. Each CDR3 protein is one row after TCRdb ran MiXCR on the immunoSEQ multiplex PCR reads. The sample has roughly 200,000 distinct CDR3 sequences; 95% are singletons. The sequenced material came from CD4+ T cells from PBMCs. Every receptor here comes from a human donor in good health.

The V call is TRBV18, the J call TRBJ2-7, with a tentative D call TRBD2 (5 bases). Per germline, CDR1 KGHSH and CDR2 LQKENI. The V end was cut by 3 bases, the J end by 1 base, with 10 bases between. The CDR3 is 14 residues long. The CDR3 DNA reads TGTGCCAGCTCACCGCGGACTGGGTCCTACGAGCAGTACGTC. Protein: CASSPRTGSYEQYV.

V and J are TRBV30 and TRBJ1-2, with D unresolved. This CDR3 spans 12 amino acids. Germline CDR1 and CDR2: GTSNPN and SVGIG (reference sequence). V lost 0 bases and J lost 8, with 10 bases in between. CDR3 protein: CAWSVVDSGYTF. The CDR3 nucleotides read TGTGCCTGGAGTGTTGTAGATTCCGGCTACACCTTC. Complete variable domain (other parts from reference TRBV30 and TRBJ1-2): SQTIHQWPATLVQPVGSPLSLECTVEGTSNPNLYWYRQAAGRGLQLLFYSVGIGQISSEVPQNLSASRPQDRQFILSSKKLLLSDSGFYLCAWSVVDSGYTFGSGTRLTVV.

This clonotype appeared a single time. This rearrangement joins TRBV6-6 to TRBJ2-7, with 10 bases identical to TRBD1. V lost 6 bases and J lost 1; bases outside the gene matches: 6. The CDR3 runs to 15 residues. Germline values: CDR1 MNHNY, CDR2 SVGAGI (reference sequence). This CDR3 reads CASSSGQGISYEQYV. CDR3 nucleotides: TGTGCCAGCAGCTCGGGACAGGGGATATCCTACGAGCAGTACGTC.

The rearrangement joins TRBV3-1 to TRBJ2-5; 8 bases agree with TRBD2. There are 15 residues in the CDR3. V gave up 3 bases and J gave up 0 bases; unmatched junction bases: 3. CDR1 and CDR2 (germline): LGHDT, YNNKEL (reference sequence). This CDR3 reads CASSQTSDYQETQYF. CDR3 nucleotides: TGTGCCAGCAGCCAGACTAGCGACTACCAAGAGACCCAGTACTTC.